This T cell receptor (beta chain) was recovered during a study of T cells expressing NK-cell markers. The CDR3 runs to 16 residues. Germline V gene sequence: CDR1 KGHSH, CDR2 LQKENI. Reprocessing the 5' RACE reads, TCRdb reports a single entry for every CDR3 protein and omits DNA. Recorded here are under 600,000 distinct CDR3 sequences; the top ten clones represent 1.4% to 1.5%. The sequence was collected from a woman between 50 and 59 years old in good health. The sample comprised blood T cells: a sorted CD56 or NKG2C T cell subset, CD4+ or CD8+ T cells, or bulk PBMC T cells (not recorded which). The rearrangement uses TRBV18 and TRBJ1-4; TCRdb reports TRBD1, a call that lacks DNA to check it against. The CDR3 is CASSPAYRDNNEKLFF.